This T cell receptor (beta chain) came from a study of vaccination and CD4 T cells after COVID-19 (dated by TCRdb to the early 2020s). Regarding the research as a whole: SARS-CoV-2 positivity had been established in the convalescent patients by nasal swab PCR, and mild disease was recorded in several of these patients and severe disease in one. Six males and four females were included in the convalescent cohort, with two Hispanic individuals, seven Caucasians, two Asians and one multiracial person represented. The cultures were stimulated with overlapping spike peptide pools from SARS-CoV-2 and from the common cold coronaviruses HCoV-NL63, HCoV-OC43 and HCoV-229E. Two doses of either the Pfizer-BioNTech BNT162b2 vaccine (n=8) or the Moderna mRNA-1273 vaccine (n=2) were administered to participants. The spike-specific CD4+ TCR repertoire was compared before and after mRNA vaccination in over nine COVID-19 convalescent patients and a handful of infection-naive healthy vaccine recipients. Control cultures used a CEFX viral epitope pool as positive control, an HIV-1 Nef peptide pool as negative control, or no peptide. Post-COVID blood samples were collected from convalescent patients a median of around 100 days after diagnosis, with a range of about 35 to 161 days. Post-vaccine blood samples were collected a median of around 10 weeks after the second vaccine dose, ranging from about 13 to 241 days. Paper-wide results and their limitations: Nearly all vaccine-specific clones in convalescent patients (304 of 307) were mono-reactive for SARS-CoV-2 spike rather than cross-reactive with common cold coronaviruses. Although the median number of SARS-CoV-2-reactive clonotypes went up from 21 after infection to approximately 40 after vaccination, the increase was not significant. The study included relatively few convalescent patients and did not analyze early timepoints after natural infection. In convalescent patients, a median roughly 86% of post-vaccine SARS-CoV-2-reactive clones were detected only after vaccination, suggesting vaccine-specific priming.

Comment on this clonotype: Its antigen is unknown. Base-call qualities are not available, and no considerably larger clone is one nucleotide away.

The library was obtained by PCR. At the Johns Hopkins FTIC core, DNA from the cultured CD4+ T cells underwent TCR sequencing with the Oncomine TCR Beta short-read assay. The QIAamp micro DNA kit was used to extract genomic DNA from the cultured CD4+ T cells. Oncomine TCR Beta libraries from cultured CD4+ T cells were pooled with unique dual indexes and sequenced on an Illumina iSeq 100. On the authors' methods: Non-productive sequences were removed, and CDR3s not starting with C, not ending with F or W, or shorter than 7 amino acids were discarded. Antigen-specific clonotypes were identified using the MANAFEST web application through comparison of peptide-stimulated wells with reference and other culture wells. Positive clones required FDR below 0.05, an odds ratio above 5, and productive frequency above 0.1% in at least two of three replicate wells. Clonotypes that were significantly expanded in both SARS-CoV-2 spike wells and at least one common cold coronavirus spike condition were defined as cross-reactive. Levenshtein distances (stringdist) and unrooted phylogenetic trees (ape) in R version 3.6.1 were used to assess CDR3 homology. Using fastp trimming at Q25 and MiXCR clonotype assembly, TCRdb reanalyzed the public sequencing data and kept in-frame beta chains. Duplicate CDR3 protein sequences are folded into a single record with the most common DNA and genes. TCRdb, not the authors, supplied the V and J calls. In this sample the table shows about 11,000 distinct CDR3 sequences, more than 50% of which occur a single time. Approximately 9.4% of the sample rests with the top ten.

Per the germline V gene, SGDLS is the CDR1 and YYNGEE is the CDR2. Its CDR3 holds 16 amino acids, cysteine through phenylalanine. Only the CDR3 region is kept as DNA, spanning 48 bases read in frame from base 1. Relative to germline, V is missing 4 bases and J is missing 1 base, with 10 bases of the junction outside any gene match. The sample's treatment or condition label, decoded: roughly ten-day PBMC culture with coronavirus spike peptide pools or control peptides (ViraFEST assay). The study used the ViraFEST assay, which expanded antigen-specific T cells with peptide pools and then identified expanded clonotypes by TCR sequencing. The convalescent patients' positive SARS-CoV-2 PCR tests were from March to December 2020, which was before the Alpha, Beta and Delta variants emerged in the United States. Each well held 1.5 million to 2.5 million PBMCs cultured with approximately 9.1 ug/ml peptide pools in IMDM containing around 5% human AB serum and 7.5 to 10 IU/ml IL-2. On days 3 and 7, half of the culture medium was replaced with fresh IL-2-containing medium. After around 11 days of culture, CD4+ T cells were isolated by negative selection with the EasySep CD4+ T cell isolation kit. Ficoll-Paque Plus gradient centrifugation was used to isolate PBMCs from whole blood, and the isolated PBMCs were then either used fresh or cryopreserved at -140C. Triplicate wells were generally used for each culture condition.

The chain was built from TRBV9 and TRBJ2-5; TRBD1 agrees with 7 junctional bases. The TCR comes from a human donor who had recovered from COVID-19. The specimen sequenced was CD4+ T cells from blood, cultured in vitro. CDR3 loop: CASSPTTGLGQETQYF. The bases read TGTGCCAGCAGCCCGACGACAGGGCTCGGCCAAGAGACCCAGTACTTC.